The 22 T cell receptor beta chains reported below all come from one sample, sequenced in a study of blood T cells in healthy people across ages. PCR was performed a second time for 7 to 11 cycles using a sample-barcoded 5' primer and a J-beta primer mix. MiXCR, run by TCRdb on the 5' RACE reads, gives a single entry per CDR3 protein. The sample comprises 910,000 or so distinct CDR3 sequences, 51% of which are singletons, and 20% to 25% rests with the top ten. Material: blood. Every receptor here comes from a woman aged 55 to 70 in good health.

This clonotype turned up a few times. DNA of the CDR3: TGTGCCAGCACCCCAACTAGCGGGAGCACAGATACGCAGTATTTT. It codes for CASTPTSGSTDTQYF. V usage is TRBV3-1 and J usage is TRBJ2-3, with 9 bases aligning to TRBD2. V shed 7 bases, J shed 0 bases, and the junction held 5 bases outside the gene matches. The germline CDR1 and CDR2 sequences are LGHDT and YNNKEL (reference sequence). The length of the CDR3 is 15 residues.

This clonotype was counted between two and nine times. Written as DNA, the CDR3 is TGTGCCAGCAGGGAGCGGACGGCCGGTAGCGAGCAGTACTTC. Its translation: CASRERTAGSEQYF. The V gene is TRBV7-9, the J gene TRBJ2-7; maybe TRBD2 (5 bases). V gave up 6 bases and J gave up 6 bases, with 18 bases separating them. This CDR3 comprises 14 residues. The germline CDR1 and CDR2 sequences are SEHNR and FQNEAQ (reference sequence). The variable domain in full, completed from reference TRBV7-9 and TRBJ2-7, reads DTGVSQNPRHKITKRGQNVTFRCDPISEHNRLYWYRQTLGQGPEFLTYFQNEAQLEKSRLLSDRFSAERPKGSFSTLEIQRTEQGDSAMYLCASRERTAGSEQYFGPGTRLTVT.

The chain recombines TRBV7-9 with TRBJ1-6; possible D gene TRBD1, 6 bases. V dropped 4 bases and J dropped 6 bases, with 22 bases sitting between them. The V gene's germline CDR1 is SEHNR and CDR2 FQNEAQ (reference sequence). The CDR3 is 18 amino acids. CDR3 residues: CASSSSGTTGTFNSPLHF. In nucleotides, the CDR3 is TGTGCCAGCAGCTCCTCCGGGACAACGGGAACATTTAATTCACCCCTCCACTTT.

In its sample, this clonotype was seen a few times. The rearrangement uses TRBV7-2 and TRBJ1-6, with 8 bases lining up with TRBD1. The germline gives CDR1 SGHTA, CDR2 FQGNSA. The ends lost 5 bases at V and 5 bases at J; junction bases unmatched: 5. There are 15 residues in the CDR3. The CDR3 bases are TGTGCCAGCAGCACCGGGACAGGAGATAATTCACCCCTCCACTTT. It specifies CASSTGTGDNSPLHF.

CDR3 DNA: TGTGCCATCAGTGACACGACAGGCAATCAGCCCCAGCATTTT. Amino acid sequence: CAISDTTGNQPQHF. J is TRBJ1-5 and V is TRBV10-3, with D tentatively TRBD1 (5 bases). Per the germline V gene, CDR1 is ENHRY and CDR2 is SYGVKD. Trimming pared 3 bases from V and 2 bases from J, leaving 8 bases between. The CDR3 runs 14 residues.

The CDR3 is CASSQEGRLDSYEQYF. The CDR3 coding sequence is TGTGCCAGCAGCCAAGAGGGCCGGCTCGATTCCTACGAGCAGTACTTC. V gene TRBV3-1 combines with J gene TRBJ2-7; D gene uncertain. The CDR3 contains 16 residues. CDR1 and CDR2 (germline): LGHDT, YNNKEL (reference sequence). V lost 0 bases and J lost 1, with 13 bases in between.

The chain recombines TRBV28 with TRBJ1-1; 7 bases line up with TRBD1. CDR3 size: 15 residues. Per the germline V gene, CDR1 is MDHEN and CDR2 is SYDVKM. J gave up 0 bases and V 1 base, and 2 bases lay outside the gene matches. CDR3 nucleotides: TGTGCCAGCAGTTTATCGGACAGGTTGAACACTGAAGCTTTCTTT. Translation gives CASSLSDRLNTEAFF.

This clonotype was observed a handful of times. The rearrangement links TRBV11-1 to TRBJ2-7; no clear D. The CDR3 is made up of 14 amino acids. The germline V gene has CDR1 SGHAT and CDR2 FQDESV (reference sequence). V was trimmed by 5 bases and J by 4 bases, leaving 15 bases between them. CDR3 coding DNA: TGTGCCAGCAGCAAAAACCCCGCGCCGTACGAGCAGTACTTC. This sequence encodes CASSKNPAPYEQYF.

The table lists this clonotype with a count of one. The V gene is TRBV30, the J gene TRBJ1-5, with D perhaps TRBD1 (5 bases). Germline CDR1 reads GTSNPN; CDR2 reads SVGIG (reference sequence). The CDR3 is made up of 12 amino acids. V was cut by 1 base and J by 4 bases, with 5 bases left in between. The CDR3 DNA sequence: TGTGCCTGGAGTGACAGGAATCAGCCCCAGCATTTT. Translating gives CAWSDRNQPQHF.

This chain connects TRBV20-1 to TRBJ2-7; no reliable D call. V lost 5 bases, J lost 4 bases, and 15 bases lay in between. The germline V gene has CDR1 DFQATT and CDR2 SNEGSKA (reference sequence). The CDR3 covers 13 residues. The CDR3 DNA follows: TGCAGTGCTTCCCGTGGGGTGCGGTACGAGCAGTACTTC. It translates to CSASRGVRYEQYF.

The DNA for the CDR3 is TGTGCCTGGAGCCGGCGCTATGAGCAGTTCTTC. Its translation is CAWSRRYEQFF. This rearrangement joins TRBV30 to TRBJ2-1; D unresolved. The CDR3 spans 11 residues. Trimming removed 3 bases at V and 8 bases at J, with 8 bases between. Germline assignment: CDR1 GTSNPN and CDR2 SVGIG (reference sequence).

A few counts support this clonotype. This sequence joins TRBV6-6 and TRBJ1-6; TRBD1 matches 7 bases. The CDR3 covers 17 residues. The trim removed 0 bases at V and 0 bases at J, leaving 2 bases unmatched. Per the germline V gene, CDR1 is MNHNY and CDR2 is SVGAGI (reference sequence). In DNA form, the CDR3 reads TGTGCCAGCAGTTACTCGACAGGGAGCTCCTATAATTCACCCCTCCACTTT. Translating gives CASSYSTGSSYNSPLHF.

The DNA for the CDR3 is TGTGCCAGCAGTCTTACAGGGGGTGGCTACACCTTC. Residues: CASSLTGGGYTF. The chain carries TRBV27 and TRBJ1-2, with 8 nucleotides matching TRBD1. Looked up from germline, CDR1 is MNHEY and CDR2 is SMNVEV (reference sequence). This CDR3 contains 12 residues. J lost 7 bases, V lost 5 bases, and 3 bases had no gene match.

The chain uses TRBV20-1 and TRBJ2-7; a weak D match, TRBD2 (7 bases). Germline V lookup: CDR1 DFQATT, CDR2 SNEGSKA (reference sequence). V lost 7 bases and J lost 4, with 20 bases in between. The CDR3 consists of 14 residues. The CDR3, as DNA: TGCAGTGTTGGGGGGGGGCTAGCGGTTTACGAGCAGTACTTC. As protein: CSVGGGLAVYEQYF.

The chain joins TRBV12-3 or TRBV12-4 to TRBJ2-3, with D maybe TRBD1 (5 bases). CDR3 length: 12 residues. The V end was cut by 5 bases, the J end by 9 bases, with 12 bases between. In nucleotides, the CDR3 is TGTGCCAGCAGTGCCACAGGAACCACGCAGTATTTT. It is translated as CASSATGTTQYF.

The chain links TRBV29-1 to TRBJ2-5; 12 bases fit TRBD2. Germline V gene data show CDR1 as SQVTM and CDR2 as ANQGSEA. Unmatched junction bases numbered 9, after V lost 5 bases and J lost 11 bases. This CDR3 region has 13 residues. The CDR3 loop reads CSVPSGRVYEQYF. In DNA, the CDR3 is TGCAGCGTTCCTAGCGGGAGGGTATATGAGCAGTACTTC.

The chain is built from TRBV2 and TRBJ1-4; no clear D gene. The germline gives CDR1 SNHLY, CDR2 FYNNEI. The CDR3 totals 14 residues. The germline V and J ends were trimmed by 6 bases and 4 bases, with 12 bases remaining between them. CDR3 nucleotides: TGTGCCAGCAGCCCGACCGGTTATAATGAAAAACTGTTTTTT. This codes for CASSPTGYNEKLFF.

This clonotype was found a few times. This chain uses TRBV20-1 with TRBJ2-5; 10 bases map to TRBD2. The CDR3 length is 15 residues. CDR1 is DFQATT and CDR2 is SNEGSKA in the germline V gene (reference sequence). J gave up 4 bases and V 0 bases, and 5 bases lay outside the gene matches. The CDR3 here is CSARDSGGRGETQYF. The CDR3 bases are TGCAGTGCTAGAGATAGCGGGGGGCGGGGAGAGACCCAGTACTTC.

The V call is TRBV20-1, the J call TRBJ2-5, with 7 nucleotides matching TRBD2. The CDR3 has 13 amino acids. Germline V gene sequence: CDR1 DFQATT, CDR2 SNEGSKA (reference sequence). V was clipped by 3 bases and J by 11 bases; unmatched bases: 12. The DNA of the CDR3 is TGCAGTGCTAGTGCTCGGGGGGACGGGGAGCAGTACTTC. Its translation: CSASARGDGEQYF.

The V and J genes are TRBV24-1 and TRBJ1-2; tentatively, D is TRBD1 (5 bases). This CDR3 contains 15 residues. Trimming took 3 bases from V and 4 from J, leaving 14 bases between them. Germline CDR1 reads KGHDR; CDR2 reads SFDVKD. CDR3 nucleotide sequence: TGTGCCACCAGTGATGTGGCGCGGGGGATCTATGGCTACACCTTC. It is translated as CATSDVARGIYGYTF.

The chain employs TRBV4-2 and TRBJ2-7; tentatively, D is TRBD2 (5 bases). CDR3 length: 13 amino acids. Germline V gives CDR1 LGHNA, CDR2 YNFKEQ. Trimming removed 0 bases from V and 3 bases from J, with 6 bases in between. The CDR3 spells CASSQELVYEQYF. As DNA, the CDR3 is TGTGCCAGCAGCCAAGAACTAGTCTACGAGCAGTACTTC.

This clonotype was seen only a few times. The chain employs TRBV20-1 and TRBJ2-1; no firm D call. The V and J ends lost 4 bases and 0 bases respectively, with 10 bases between them. Germline V gene data show CDR1 as DFQATT and CDR2 as SNEGSKA (reference sequence). This CDR3 contains 14 residues. The CDR3 DNA sequence: TGCAGTGCTAACCACCTGAGCTCCTACAATGAGCAGTTCTTC. Translation gives CSANHLSSYNEQFF.